The clone carrying this TCR beta chain has more than one count but fewer than ten. Its cognate antigen is unknown. These data are taken from a study of early T cells in non-severe SARS-CoV-2 infection. General study points: Missing private and CD4 specificities, VDJdb matching favored anti-spike CD8 responses.

A single record per CDR3 protein comes from TCRdb applying MiXCR to the 5' RACE reads. Among some 91,000 distinct CDR3 sequences listed, about 13% were seen once. This receptor was taken from an adult who was a healthcare worker with PCR-confirmed SARS-CoV-2 infection or an uninfected control (not recorded which). Sequencing used whole blood.

The CDR3 loop reads CSARAGDGGPEQYF. Written as DNA, the CDR3 is TGCAGTGCTAGAGCGGGAGACGGTGGCCCCGAGCAGTACTTC. The chain links TRBV20-1 to TRBJ2-7, with a weak D call TRBD2 (6 bases). CDR1 and CDR2 (germline): DFQATT, SNEGSKA (reference sequence). The length of the CDR3 is 14 residues. Deletions cut 1 base from V and 6 bases from J, with 16 bases between.